The 18 T cell receptor beta chains below were found in one sample sequenced in a study of blood T cell repertoires in COVID-19 (dated by TCRdb to 2019 to 2021). Libraries were prepared through the immunoSEQ multiplex PCR assay. The table was pulled from immuneACCESS by TCRdb, which kept in-frame rearrangements only. Such tables lose some clones; where checked, under half of the loss comes from unresolved V genes, and the rest has no known cause. The sample table lists about 150,000 clones, 65% to 85% of them with a count of one. The ten largest account for about 11% of the sample. The material sequenced was peripheral blood. Receptors were obtained from a man aged 65 to 85 with active or convalescent COVID-19.

This clone has just a few counts. This chain's CDR3 is CASSFLAGTDTQYF. CDR3 sequence (DNA): TGTGCCAGCAGTTTTCTTGCAGGCACAGATACGCAGTATTTT. The gene calls are TRBV28 and TRBJ2-3; D ambiguous. The V end was cut by 3 bases, the J end by 1 base, with 8 bases between. Germline V gene lookup returns CDR1 MDHEN and CDR2 SYDVKM. The CDR3 is 14 residues long.

This clone was seen only once. The chain links TRBV27 to TRBJ1-1; weak D call: TRBD1 (5 bases). Trimming left V 6 bases short and J 6 bases short, with 17 bases between. The CDR3 length is 14 residues. The germline V gene has CDR1 MNHEY and CDR2 SMNVEV (reference sequence). Here the CDR3 reads CASSSWGLFAEAFF. The DNA of the CDR3 is TGTGCCAGCAGCTCCTGGGGACTTTTCGCTGAAGCTTTCTTT.

V gene TRBV3-1 (or the pseudogene TRBV3-2) combines with J gene TRBJ1-1; D is undetermined. CDR1 is LGHDT, CDR2 YNNKEL, per germline (reference sequence). The CDR3 consists of 14 residues. Trimming pared 4 bases from V and 3 bases from J, leaving 12 bases between. The DNA for the CDR3 is TGTGCCAGCAGCCCCAGGTCGAAGCACACTGAAGCTTTCTTT. Translation gives CASSPRSKHTEAFF.

This chain joins TRBV5-1 and TRBJ2-2; the D is unclear. Trimming cost V 4 bases and J 10 bases, with 14 bases left between them. Per the germline V gene, CDR1 is SGHRS and CDR2 is YFSETQ. The CDR3 is 13 amino acids. Here the CDR3 DNA reads TGCGCCAGCAGCGACGGTGGCGAGGAGGAGCTGTTTTTT. Translation: CASSDGGEEELFF.

This chain's CDR3 is CASSSGSYRANYGYTF. CDR3 in DNA: TGTGCCAGCAGTTCGGGTTCTTACAGGGCCAACTATGGCTACACCTTC. V usage is TRBV6-2 or TRBV6-3 and J usage is TRBJ1-2; tentative D call: TRBD1 (6 bases). Between the trimmed V and J ends, which lost 4 bases and 2 bases, there was a span of 17 bases. This CDR3 has 16 residues. CDR1 and CDR2 from the germline V gene are MNHEY and SVGEGT.

This clone was detected once. This rearrangement joins TRBV27 to TRBJ2-6, with a possible D match to TRBD1 (5 bases). V was cut by 6 bases and J by 1 base, with 10 bases left in between. CDR3 length: 15 amino acids. The V gene's germline CDR1 is MNHEY and CDR2 SMNVEV (reference sequence). CDR3 DNA sequence: TGTGCCAGCAGACCGACAGAGTCTGGGGCCAACGTCCTGACTTTC. It specifies CASRPTESGANVLTF.

V gene TRBV28 combines with J gene TRBJ2-7, with 11 bases lining up with TRBD2. This CDR3 is 16 amino acids long. Germline CDR1 MDHEN, CDR2 SYDVKM. V gave up 6 bases and J gave up 4 bases; unmatched junction bases: 11. DNA of the CDR3: TGTGCCAGCAGGCCACCCTGGGTAGCGGGAGGGTACGAGCAGTACTTC. This gives the protein CASRPPWVAGGYEQYF.

A single count supports this clone. The chain links TRBV11-2 to TRBJ2-1; tentative D call: TRBD2 (5 bases). Germline-derived CDR1 and CDR2 are SGHAT and FQNNGV. This CDR3 is built from 15 residues. V shed 5 bases and J shed 8 bases, with 19 bases lying between them. As DNA, the CDR3 is TGTGCCAGCAGCGAGATCGGGGATGGTGCGGATGAGCAGTTCTTC. This encodes CASSEIGDGADEQFF. Full variable domain (missing parts from reference TRBV11-2 and TRBJ2-1): EAGVAQSPRYKIIEKRQSVAFWCNPISGHATLYWYQQILGQGPKLLIQFQNNGVVDDSQLPKDRFSAERLKGVDSTLKIQPAKLEDSAVYLCASSEIGDGADEQFFGPGTRLTVL.

This chain connects TRBV28 to TRBJ2-1; 8 bases match TRBD2. The V gene's germline CDR1 is MDHEN and CDR2 SYDVKM. V lost 5 bases to trimming and J lost 3 bases; unmatched junction nucleotides: 3. CDR3 length: 14 residues. The CDR3 region is CASSRSGIYNEQFF. The CDR3 nucleotides are TGTGCCAGCAGTCGTAGCGGGATCTACAATGAGCAGTTCTTC.

This clone was found many times. V and J are TRBV4-1 and TRBJ2-7; 7 bases are a match to TRBD2. Trimming removed 3 bases from V and 5 bases from J; junction bases left unmatched: 16. CDR1 is MGHRA, CDR2 YSYEKL, per germline. CDR3 size: 17 residues. The CDR3: CASSQFQMGGKFDEQYF. The DNA for the CDR3 is TGCGCCAGCAGCCAGTTCCAGATGGGGGGGAAGTTCGACGAGCAGTACTTC.

The CDR3 nucleotides read TGCGCCAGCAGCCGGGGGACAGGGAGCTCTGGAAACACCATATATTTT. It specifies CASSRGTGSSGNTIYF. This sequence joins TRBV4-3 and TRBJ1-3; 9 bases fit TRBD1. The germline CDR1 and CDR2 sequences are LGHNA and YSLEER. The ends lost 4 bases at V and 0 bases at J; junction bases unmatched: 4. This CDR3 has 16 amino acids.

This clone was seen more than once but under ten times. The chain is built from TRBV7-9 and TRBJ2-2; weak D call: TRBD2 (5 bases). Trimming took 5 bases from V and 0 from J, leaving 16 bases between them. Looked up from germline, CDR1 is SEHNR and CDR2 is FQNEAQ (reference sequence). The CDR3 extends over 17 amino acids. CDR3 residues: CASSPRWRTANTGELFF. CDR3 in DNA: TGTGCCAGCAGCCCCAGGTGGAGGACCGCGAACACCGGGGAGCTGTTTTTT.

The rearrangement links TRBV5-5 to TRBJ2-3, with a possible D match to TRBD1 (5 bases). Trimming cost V 4 bases and J 3 bases, with 18 bases left between them. The germline V gene has CDR1 SGHKS and CDR2 YYEKEE (reference sequence). The CDR3 sequence is 16 residues long. The CDR3 DNA follows: TGTGCCAGCAGCAAAACCGACAGAGTGAATACAGATACGCAGTATTTT. Translating it yields CASSKTDRVNTDTQYF.

The chain employs TRBV12-5 and TRBJ1-2; D gene uncertain. The CDR3 sequence is 13 residues long. Germline V gives CDR1 LGHNT, CDR2 FRNRAP. V lost 2 bases to trimming and J lost 6 bases, with 10 bases between them. CDR3 region: CASGLPGRDGYTF. The CDR3 DNA reads as TGTGCTAGTGGTTTGCCCGGGAGGGATGGCTACACCTTC.

The chain has TRBV5-1 and TRBJ2-1; 7 nucleotides align to TRBD2. The CDR3 totals 17 residues. With 3 bases clipped from V and 0 bases from J, the junction kept 9 bases outside the gene matches. Per the germline V gene, CDR1 is SGHRS and CDR2 is YFSETQ. DNA of the CDR3: TGCGCCAGCAGCTGGGGCACTAGCGACCGCTCCTACAATGAGCAGTTCTTC. This codes for CASSWGTSDRSYNEQFF.

J is TRBJ2-1 and V is TRBV5-1, with TRBD2 matching 9 bases. Germline CDR1 and CDR2: SGHRS and YFSETQ. The trim removed 4 bases at V and 4 bases at J, leaving 9 bases unmatched. This CDR3 is built from 16 residues. CDR3 nucleotides: TGCGCCAGCAGCCCATTTCTAGCGGGACCGTACAATGAGCAGTTCTTC. It yields the protein CASSPFLAGPYNEQFF.

This clone was seen once. A junction end diverges from the germline sequence, so it may reflect a read error. The chain uses TRBV19 and TRBJ1-5; the D is unclear. The CDR3 runs 12 residues. The germline V gene encodes CDR1 LNHDA and CDR2 SQIVND (reference sequence). CDR3 sequence (DNA): TGTGCCAGTAGCCAGACAAATCAACCCCAGCATTTT. Protein: CASSQTNQPQHF.

CDR3 residues: CASSLRPGERDYGYTF. The CDR3 DNA follows: TGTGCCAGCAGCTTACGGCCAGGGGAGAGGGACTATGGCTACACCTTC. The chain recombines TRBV7-2 with TRBJ1-2, with D possibly being TRBD1 (6 bases). The CDR3 is made up of 16 amino acids. Trimming shortened V by 2 bases and J by 3 bases, and 16 bases separated the two germline ends. Per germline, CDR1 SGHTA and CDR2 FQGNSA.